The 24 T cell receptor beta chains in this list originate from one sample, sequenced in a study of shared clonotypes between healthy human individuals. Clones were sequenced by immunoSEQ multiplex PCR, and TCRdb holds only the in-frame ones, with some missing. This sample has 400,000 to 500,000 clones; 76% occur once, and the top ten carry 13%. The sample comprised PBMCs. The receptors derive from a woman aged 40-49 years in good health. Some clones in this sample may be carry-over from other donors' samples.

A note on this clone: With a much larger clone just one base away, this may be a read error. This CDR3 is also generated by other DNA sequences in the sample. The V and J genes are TRBV7-3 and TRBJ2-1, with TRBD2 matching over 14 bases. Per the germline V gene, CDR1 is SGHTA and CDR2 is FQGTGA. This CDR3 spans 15 amino acids. V shed 3 bases, J shed 7 bases, and the junction held 2 bases outside the gene matches. CDR3 region: CASSFRTSGRNEQFF. CDR3 coding DNA: TGTGCCAGCAGCTTCAGGACTAGCGGGAGGAATGAGCAGTTCTTC. Full variable domain (remainder filled in from reference TRBV7-3 and TRBJ2-1): GAGVSQTPSNKVTEKGKYVELRCDPISGHTALYWYRQSLGQGPEFLIYFQGTGAADDSGLPNDRFFAVRPEGSVSTLKIQRTERGDSAVYLCASSFRTSGRNEQFFGPGTRLTVL.

A remark on this clone: The CDR3 carries no conserved terminal phenylalanine or tryptophan, so it likely arises from a read error. This sequence joins TRBV7-9 and TRBJ1-3; the D is unclear. CDR1 and CDR2 (germline): SEHNR, FQNEAQ (reference sequence). This CDR3 is 14 amino acids long. The CDR3 spells CASSLQRSGNTIYS. In DNA, the CDR3 is TGTGCTAGCAGCCTACAACGCTCTGGAAACACCATATATTCT.

The V gene is TRBV18, the J gene TRBJ2-1; TRBD2 matches at 9 bases. V lost 6 bases and J lost 7; bases outside the gene matches: 4. Germline V lookup: CDR1 KGHSH, CDR2 LQKENI. CDR3 length: 13 residues. DNA of the CDR3: TGTGCCAGCTCGAGGCTAGCGGGAAATGAGCAGTTCTTC. Translation: CASSRLAGNEQFF.

A remark on this clone: A clone one base away is much larger, so this may be a read error. Other DNA sequences in this sample translate to the same CDR3. J is TRBJ2-2 and V is TRBV2; D call uncertain. Germline CDR1 and CDR2: SNHLY and FYNNEI. The CDR3 has 14 amino acids. This chain's CDR3 is CASTELAQTGELFF. As DNA, the CDR3 is TGCGCCAGCACGGAATTAGCCCAAACCGGGGAGCTGTTTTTT. Looking up the rest from reference TRBV2 and TRBJ2-2 gives the full variable domain: EPEVTQTPSHQVTQMGQEVILRCVPISNHLYFYWYRQILGQKVEFLVSFYNNEISEKSEIFDDQFSVERPDGSNFTLKIRSTKLEDSAMYFCASTELAQTGELFFGEGSRLTVL.

Many counts were recorded for this clone. V usage is TRBV6-5 and J usage is TRBJ2-7; 9 bases are shared with TRBD1. V was pared by 4 bases and J by 7 bases, with 14 bases of the junction left unmatched. CDR3 size: 16 residues. Germline loops: CDR1 MNHEY, CDR2 SVGAGI. The CDR3 region has the DNA TGTGCCAGCAGTTTTATACCGGGACAGGGCATGGGGGAGCAGTACTTC. Residues: CASSFIPGQGMGEQYF.

This chain links TRBV2 with TRBJ2-5; 8 bases map to TRBD2. Germline CDR1 reads SNHLY; CDR2 reads FYNNEI. V shed 5 bases, J shed 13 bases, and the junction held 12 bases outside the gene matches. This CDR3 has 13 residues. CDR3 protein: CASSPGLAAIRYF. The CDR3 coding sequence is TGTGCCAGCAGTCCAGGACTAGCTGCAATAAGGTACTTC.

The chain employs TRBV10-3 and TRBJ2-7; TRBD2 matches at 8 bases. CDR1 is ENHRY and CDR2 is SYGVKD in the germline V gene. The CDR3 contains 13 residues. Losses at the gene ends were 6 bases for V and 3 bases for J; bases not matched to a gene: 4. The CDR3 DNA sequence: TGTGCCATCAGCCGGGGACTAGTCTACGAGCAGTACTTC. Translating it yields CAISRGLVYEQYF.

The rearrangement uses TRBV9 and TRBJ2-1; tentative D call: TRBD2 (5 bases). Germline CDR1 is SGDLS and CDR2 is YYNGEE. The CDR3 sequence is 16 residues long. V dropped 4 bases and J dropped 4 bases, with 18 bases sitting between them. This CDR3 is CASSPRGQELYNEQFF. In nucleotides, the CDR3 is TGTGCCAGCAGCCCAAGAGGGCAAGAATTATACAATGAGCAGTTCTTC. The full variable domain, in which reference TRBV9 and TRBJ2-1 provide the parts outside the CDR3, is DSGVTQTPKHLITATGQRVTLRCSPRSGDLSVYWYQQSLDQGLQFLIQYYNGEERAKGNILERFSAQQFPDLHSELNLSSLELGDSALYFCASSPRGQELYNEQFFGPGTRLTVL.

The chain carries TRBV28 and TRBJ2-2; TRBD2 matches at 9 bases. CDR3 length: 14 residues. V lost 8 bases to trimming and J lost 8 bases; unmatched junction nucleotides: 9. The V gene's germline CDR1 is MDHEN and CDR2 SYDVKM. The CDR3 DNA sequence: TGTGCCAGCGATGGTAGCGGGAGAGTAGGGGAGCTGTTTTTT. Translating gives CASDGSGRVGELFF.

The V gene is TRBV7-3, the J gene TRBJ1-1; the D gene is possibly TRBD1 (5 bases). The CDR3 extends over 13 amino acids. The germline V gene has CDR1 SGHTA and CDR2 FQGTGA. V was clipped by 5 bases and J by 3 bases, with 10 bases between them. The CDR3 reads CASSSDRHTEAFF. The CDR3 DNA is TGTGCCAGCAGCAGCGACAGACACACTGAAGCTTTCTTT.

This clone was found many times. DNA of the CDR3: TGCAGCGTTGAGGAGGGGCCCTACGAGCAGTACTTC. Translating it yields CSVEEGPYEQYF. This chain connects TRBV29-1 to TRBJ2-7; D perhaps matches TRBD2 (6 bases). This CDR3 has 12 amino acids. Looked up from germline, CDR1 is SQVTM and CDR2 is ANQGSEA. The V end lost 3 bases, the J end lost 2 bases, and 8 bases lay between the germline ends.

V usage is TRBV5-1 and J usage is TRBJ2-1; D might be TRBD2 (5 bases). V lost 7 bases to trimming and J lost 6 bases, with 14 bases between them. Germline-derived CDR1 and CDR2 are SGHRS and YFSETQ. The CDR3 runs to 13 residues. The CDR3 bases are TGCGCCAGCCAGCTAGAGGGCGGCAATGAGCAGTTCTTC. The encoded protein is CASQLEGGNEQFF.

CDR3 coding DNA: TGTGCCAGCAGCCAAGTGGGACAGGTGGCTTACGAGCAGTACTTC. The encoded protein is CASSQVGQVAYEQYF. This chain uses TRBV4-2 with TRBJ2-7; 8 bases map to TRBD1. The CDR3 covers 15 residues. CDR1 and CDR2 (germline): LGHNA, YNFKEQ. V dropped 1 base and J dropped 4; count of bases not matched to a gene: 6.

This clone showed up just a few times. A much larger clone is a single base away; this may be a read error. The gene calls are TRBV30 and TRBJ1-2; D is perhaps TRBD1 (5 bases). Germline V CDR1 and CDR2: GTSNPN, SVGIG (reference sequence). This CDR3 region has 14 residues. DNA of the CDR3: TGTGCCCGGAGTACCCTGCGGCAGGGCCATGGCTACACCTTC. This encodes CARSTLRQGHGYTF.

This clone was found a few times. The chain links TRBV28 to TRBJ1-4, with TRBD1 matching over 8 bases. The CDR3 is 13 amino acids. The V segment lost 6 bases and the J segment 8 bases; nucleotides outside the gene matches: 5. Per germline, CDR1 MDHEN and CDR2 SYDVKM. CDR3 in amino acids: CASRDRVREKLFF. In nucleotides, the CDR3 is TGTGCCAGCAGGGACAGGGTACGGGAAAAACTGTTTTTT. The full variable domain, its missing parts supplied by reference TRBV28 and TRBJ1-4, is DVKVTQSSRYLVKRTGEKVFLECVQDMDHENMFWYRQDPGLGLRLIYFSYDVKMKEKGDIPEGYSVSREKKERFSLILESASTNQTSMYLCASRDRVREKLFFGSGTQLSVL.

J is TRBJ1-5 and V is TRBV19, with D possibly matching TRBD1 (5 bases). V was cut by 5 bases and J by 9 bases, with 11 bases left in between. This CDR3 contains 12 residues. Per the germline V gene, CDR1 is LNHDA and CDR2 is SQIVND (reference sequence). For the CDR3, the DNA is TGTGCCAGTAGTGAAGGGGCCCGGCCCCAGCATTTT. It translates to CASSEGARPQHF.

V usage is TRBV9 and J usage is TRBJ2-7, with D perhaps matching TRBD1 or TRBD2 (5 bases each). CDR1 and CDR2 (germline): SGDLS, YYNGEE. The V end was cut by 4 bases, the J end by 3 bases, with 20 bases between. The length of the CDR3 is 16 residues. The CDR3 loop is CASSPGTSRRVYEQYF. CDR3 DNA: TGTGCCAGCAGCCCCGGGACCTCGAGAAGAGTCTACGAGCAGTACTTC.

This clone was counted a few times. With a far larger clone one base away, a read error is the likely cause. The V and J genes are TRBV7-2 and TRBJ1-5; D not certain. CDR3 length equals 13 residues. Germline V CDR1 and CDR2: SGHTA, FQGNSA. CDR3 bases: TGTGCCGGCAGCTTAGGGCCTAATCAGCCCCAGCATTTT. Amino acids: CAGSLGPNQPQHF.

This chain links TRBV30 with TRBJ2-3; D uncertain. Germline CDR1 is GTSNPN and CDR2 is SVGIG (reference sequence). The CDR3 spans 11 residues. The V and J ends lost 2 bases and 6 bases respectively, with 6 bases between them. Here the CDR3 DNA reads TGTGCCTGGAGTTGGCTGGATACGCAGTATTTT. This encodes CAWSWLDTQYF.

V usage is TRBV4-3 and J usage is TRBJ2-7, with 7 positions matching TRBD2. Germline loops: CDR1 LGHNA, CDR2 YSLEER. The CDR3 is made up of 14 amino acids. V lost 4 bases, J lost 5 bases, and 8 bases stayed unmatched. CDR3 in DNA: TGCGCCAGCAGCCCGGGCGGGAGTTTGGACGAGCAGTACTTC. It is translated as CASSPGGSLDEQYF.

The chain has TRBV2 and TRBJ2-1, with D unclear. Trimming took 6 bases from V and 6 from J, leaving 6 bases between them. The CDR3 extends over 11 amino acids. Per the germline V gene, CDR1 is SNHLY and CDR2 is FYNNEI. The DNA of the CDR3 is TGTGCCAGCAGAGACCTCAATGAGCAGTTCTTC. Its protein product is CASRDLNEQFF.

Note on this clone: Being one base from a much bigger clone, this may be a read error. This sample includes further DNA sequences coding for the same CDR3. The chain recombines TRBV30 with TRBJ2-7, with TRBD1 matching over 8 bases. Per germline, CDR1 GTSNPN and CDR2 SVGIG (reference sequence). The CDR3 covers 15 residues. The CDR3 region has the DNA TGCGCCTGGAGTCGGCCAGGGGGCCCCCCCTACGAGCAGTACTTC. It specifies CAWSRPGGPPYEQYF.

The chain joins TRBV5-4 to TRBJ2-7, with 7 bases lining up with TRBD2. The germline gives CDR1 SGHNT, CDR2 YYREEE (reference sequence). V was pared by 3 bases and J by 2 bases, with 5 bases of the junction left unmatched. This CDR3 spans 14 amino acids. This chain's CDR3 is CASSSGGGPYEQYF. Here the CDR3 DNA reads TGTGCCAGCAGCTCGGGGGGTGGTCCCTACGAGCAGTACTTC.

This clone was seen more than once but under ten times. Other DNA sequences in this sample translate to the same CDR3. This chain joins TRBV27 and TRBJ1-4, with unresolved D. The CDR3 extends over 13 amino acids. Trimming shortened V by 3 bases and J by 7 bases, and 9 bases separated the two germline ends. CDR1 is MNHEY and CDR2 is SMNVEV in the germline V gene (reference sequence). The CDR3 region has the DNA TGTGCCAGCAGTTTTTCTGGCTTTGAAAAACTGTTTTTT. It specifies CASSFSGFEKLFF. The full variable domain, rest sourced from reference TRBV27 and TRBJ1-4, is EAQVTQNPRYLITVTGKKLTVTCSQNMNHEYMSWYRQDPGLGLRQIYYSMNVEVTDKGDVPEGYKVSRKEKRNFPLILESPSPNQTSLYFCASSFSGFEKLFFGSGTQLSVL.